This T cell receptor beta chain was retrieved from a study of early T cells in non-severe SARS-CoV-2 infection. General observations from the study: The matching step, a VDJdb search, favored anti-spike CD8 responses and missed private and CD4 specificities.

In the library, individual cDNA molecules carried attached unique molecular identifiers. A single record per CDR3 protein comes from TCRdb applying MiXCR to the 5' RACE reads. The repertoire holds tens of thousands of distinct CDR3 sequences, around 5.6% seen once, with roughly 7% in the top ten. Points on this clonotype: No antigen is known for it.

The CDR3 has 16 residues. V was trimmed by 0 bases and J by 10 bases, leaving 19 bases between them. Germline V gives CDR1 SGHAT, CDR2 FQNNGV. This clonotype was obtained from an adult who was a healthcare worker with PCR-confirmed SARS-CoV-2 infection or an uninfected control (not recorded which). The sample consisted of whole blood. The V and J genes are TRBV11-2 and TRBJ2-1; D perhaps matches TRBD2 (5 bases). Here the CDR3 reads CASSLDRWAGGGEQFF. The CDR3 coding sequence is TGTGCCAGCAGCTTAGATCGGTGGGCGGGCGGCGGGGAGCAGTTCTTC.